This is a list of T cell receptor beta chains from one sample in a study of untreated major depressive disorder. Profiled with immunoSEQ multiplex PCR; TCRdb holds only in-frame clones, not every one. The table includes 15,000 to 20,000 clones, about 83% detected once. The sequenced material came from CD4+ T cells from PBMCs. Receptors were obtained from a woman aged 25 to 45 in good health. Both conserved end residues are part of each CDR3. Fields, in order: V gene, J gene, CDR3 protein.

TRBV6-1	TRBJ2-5	CASSVGQTQETQYF
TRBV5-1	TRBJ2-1	CASSPLRPQAGGANEQFF
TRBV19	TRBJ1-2	CASSIDLGLQDGYTF
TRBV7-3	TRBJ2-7	CASSLNRRFEQYF
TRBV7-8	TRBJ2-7	CASSFEAVVYEQYF
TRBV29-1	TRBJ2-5	CSVDGQGMGYQETQYF
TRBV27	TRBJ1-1	CASSSGQTSYMNTEAFF
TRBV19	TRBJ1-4	CASRNGRDRVREKLFF
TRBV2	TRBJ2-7	CASNAGGLSYEQYF
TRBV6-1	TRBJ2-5	CASSGRVGEETQYF
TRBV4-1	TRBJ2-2	CASSQDHQNTGELFF
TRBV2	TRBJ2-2	CASSETGTTGELFF
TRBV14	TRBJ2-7	CASSRGTLYEQYF
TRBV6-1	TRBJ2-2	CASSALGTAGNTGELFF
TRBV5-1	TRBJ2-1	CASSRLAGGVDNEQFF
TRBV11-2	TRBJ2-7	CASSPPTGPSYEQYF
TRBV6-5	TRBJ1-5	CASSYSTGGQPQHF
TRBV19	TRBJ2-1	CASSRRTSGRDEQFF
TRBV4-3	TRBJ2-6	CASSQTGLSGANVLTF
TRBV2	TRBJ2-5	CASSEFAREMETQYF
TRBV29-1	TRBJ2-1	CSVTSGSSEQFF
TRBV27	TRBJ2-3	CASSLRGWASGSTDTQYF
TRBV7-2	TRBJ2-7	CASSLGRDPYEQYF
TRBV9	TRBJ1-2	CASSGGDRGPYGYTF
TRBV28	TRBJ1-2	CASRGGTGRARYGYTF
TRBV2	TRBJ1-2	CASSDSVWYGYTF
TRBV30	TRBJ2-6	CAWSRPGVSSGANVLTF
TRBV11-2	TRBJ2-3	CASSPRLAGSTDTQYF
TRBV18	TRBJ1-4	CASSLTGTATNEKLFF
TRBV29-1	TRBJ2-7	CSVLVGRGTTYEQYF
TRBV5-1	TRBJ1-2	CASSTQIPQGDGYTF
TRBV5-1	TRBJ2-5	CASRLTPGGQETQYF
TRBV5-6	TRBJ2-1	CASSLVGVNEQFF
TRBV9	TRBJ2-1	CASSARLAGASSNNEQFF
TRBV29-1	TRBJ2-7	CSVKTAYEQYF
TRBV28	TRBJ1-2	CASSLSGIINYGYTF
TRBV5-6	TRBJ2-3	CASSLMSGAPSTDTQYF
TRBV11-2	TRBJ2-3	CASSPGTRADTQYF
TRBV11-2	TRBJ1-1	CASSRRPGKNTEAFF
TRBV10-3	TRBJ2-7	CAISEASGMSEQYF
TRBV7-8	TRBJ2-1	CASSLTFGTALFF
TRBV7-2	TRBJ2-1	CASSLVGGGFSEQFF
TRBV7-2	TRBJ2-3	CASSFQGVGTDTQYF
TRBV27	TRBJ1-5	CASSISDRAKPQHF